These 3 T cell receptor beta chains were sequenced from one sample in a study of HIV-infected patients and healthy controls. The repertoire came from unfractionated whole blood and reflected all unsorted peripheral T cells. Reverse transcription used around 500 ng RNA and constant-region primers for alpha and beta. Each of the alpha and beta chains got its own library through chain-specific third strand synthesis with indices. TCRdb independently ran MiXCR on the 5' RACE reads; one entry per CDR3 protein. The data hold roughly 15,000 distinct CDR3 sequences, with 9% to 10% observed a single time. The material sequenced was blood. These receptors were obtained from an adult in good health.

This clonotype appeared a few times. The V gene is TRBV7-2, the J gene TRBJ1-4; D is perhaps TRBD1 (6 bases). Between the trimmed V and J ends, which lost 3 bases and 4 bases, there was a span of 12 bases. Germline CDR1 reads SGHTA; CDR2 reads FQGNSA. This CDR3 region has 15 residues. The CDR3 DNA is TGTGCCAGCAGCTTTCGTGGACAGCATAATGAAAAACTGTTTTTT. Its protein product is CASSFRGQHNEKLFF. Looking up the rest from reference TRBV7-2 and TRBJ1-4 gives the full variable domain: GAGVSQSPSNKVTEKGKDVELRCDPISGHTALYWYRQSLGQGLEFLIYFQGNSAPDKSGLPSDRFSAERTGGSVSTLTIQRTQQEDSAVYLCASSFRGQHNEKLFFGSGTQLSVL.

This clonotype was counted a few times. V is TRBV5-4 and J is TRBJ2-1; 15 bases align to TRBD2. With 4 bases clipped from V and 9 bases from J, the junction kept 8 bases outside the gene matches. Germline lookup yields CDR1 SGHNT and CDR2 YYREEE (reference sequence). This CDR3 is 16 amino acids long. CDR3 protein: CASSPGLAGGSSEQFF. The DNA for the CDR3 is TGTGCCAGCAGCCCGGGACTAGCGGGAGGATCGAGTGAGCAGTTCTTC.

This clonotype was counted many times. V gene TRBV7-2 combines with J gene TRBJ2-2, with D unresolved. There are 11 residues in the CDR3. The V end was cut by 3 bases, the J end by 8 bases, with 4 bases between. Germline V gives CDR1 SGHTA, CDR2 FQGNSA. The CDR3 sequence is CASSFEGELFF. As DNA, the CDR3 is TGTGCCAGCAGCTTTGAGGGGGAGCTGTTTTTT.